This T cell receptor beta chain was profiled in a study of identical twins. Carrying unique molecular identifiers, the cDNA also gained a universal primer site through template switching. In TCRdb, the 5' RACE reads were re-called with MiXCR into one record per CDR3 protein. The sample has roughly 250,000 distinct CDR3 sequences; over 12% are singletons. About this clonotype itself: What it binds is unknown.

CDR3 size: 16 residues. V trimming: 4 bases; J trimming: 8 bases; junction bases outside the gene matches: 12. The germline gives CDR1 SGHTA, CDR2 FQGNSA. Study-wide results and caveats: The study found that models underestimated out-of-frame TCR alpha sharing in monozygotic twins. Shared out-of-frame alpha sequences (those common to twins) showed excess low generation probability. Invariant T cells like MAIT and iNKT could partly confound the zero-insertion analyses.

Sequenced material: memory (CD45RO+) T cells sorted from blood. The chain employs TRBV7-2 and TRBJ1-2, with 11 bases aligning to TRBD1. The receptor was isolated from a young woman in good health. The CDR3 nucleotides read TGTGCCAGCAGCTGGACAGGGGGCCAGATCAAAATGGGCTACACCTTC. Translated: CASSWTGGQIKMGYTF.